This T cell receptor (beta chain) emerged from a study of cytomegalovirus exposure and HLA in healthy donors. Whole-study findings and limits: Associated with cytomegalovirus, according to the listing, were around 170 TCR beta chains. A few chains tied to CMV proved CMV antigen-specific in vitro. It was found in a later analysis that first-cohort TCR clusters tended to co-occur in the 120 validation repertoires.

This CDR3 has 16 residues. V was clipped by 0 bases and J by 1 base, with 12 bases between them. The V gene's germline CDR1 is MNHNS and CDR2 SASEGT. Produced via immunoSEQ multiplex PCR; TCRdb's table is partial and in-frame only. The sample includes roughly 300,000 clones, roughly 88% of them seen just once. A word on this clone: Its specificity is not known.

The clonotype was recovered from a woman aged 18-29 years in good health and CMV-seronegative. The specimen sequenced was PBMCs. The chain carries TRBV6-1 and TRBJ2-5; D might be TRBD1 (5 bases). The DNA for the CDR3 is TGTGCCAGCAGTGAAGCGCCCGTAGGGGCCCAAGAGACCCAGTACTTC. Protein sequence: CASSEAPVGAQETQYF.